These 29 T cell receptor beta chains share one sample of origin, sequenced in a study of T cell repertoires in aging, cancer and after chemotherapy. The template was genomic DNA from peripheral blood, not RNA. Rearranged V-D-J TRB sequences were amplified with a mixed TRB-A/B primer pool. MiXCR, applied by TCRdb to the multiplex PCR reads, yields one record per CDR3 protein. The table has just over 4,000 distinct CDR3 sequences, about 28% seen once. The sample was blood. These receptors originate from a human donor in good health.

This clonotype came up a few times. The V gene is TRBV11-1, the J gene TRBJ2-7; tentatively, D is TRBD2 (7 bases). Trimming removed 0 bases at V and 7 bases at J, with 16 bases between. There are 15 residues in the CDR3. CDR1 is SGHAT, CDR2 FQDESV, per germline (reference sequence). The CDR3 nucleotides are TGTGCCAGCAGCTTAGCGCGCGGGGGCCGGGGAGAGCAGTACTTC. Protein product: CASSLARGGRGEQYF.

The chain has TRBV27 and TRBJ1-5; D is unclear. CDR3 length: 15 amino acids. CDR1 MNHEY and CDR2 SMNVEV come from the germline V gene (reference sequence). The ends were cut back, 6 bases at V and 0 bases at J, with 12 bases in the middle. CDR3 nucleotides: TGTGCCAGCAGAAGGACCGGACTTAGCAATCAGCCCCAGCATTTT. Encoded protein: CASRRTGLSNQPQHF.

This clonotype has more than one count but fewer than ten. The V call is TRBV10-3, the J call TRBJ1-1, with 9 bases matching TRBD1. The ends lost 0 bases at V and 3 bases at J; junction bases unmatched: 8. This CDR3 is built from 17 residues. CDR1 is ENHRY, CDR2 SYGVKD, per germline. CDR3 nucleotides: TGTGCCATCAGTGAGTCAGGGACAGGGCTTTTGTACACTGAAGCTTTCTTT. It translates to CAISESGTGLLYTEAFF.

This clonotype was detected a few times. The V gene is TRBV6-4, the J gene TRBJ2-2; D remains unclear. The CDR3 loop spans 14 amino acids. The V gene's germline CDR1 is MRHNA and CDR2 SNTAGT. Deletions cut 5 bases from V and 4 bases from J, with 11 bases between. The CDR3: CASSPSPGTGELFF. The CDR3 region has the DNA TGTGCCAGCAGTCCCAGCCCGGGCACCGGGGAGCTGTTTTTT.

By frequency in the sample, this clonotype is medium-sized. The chain uses TRBV6-5 and TRBJ2-1; 9 bases are a match to TRBD1. Germline CDR1 and CDR2: MNHEY and SVGAGI. The length of the CDR3 is 16 residues. The junction had 8 bases not matched to a gene; V was cut back by 2 bases and J by 6 bases. The CDR3 region is CASSYAGTGKVNEQFF. In nucleotides, the CDR3 is TGTGCCAGCAGTTACGCCGGGACAGGGAAGGTCAATGAGCAGTTCTTC.

This clonotype was detected a few times. V is TRBV5-6 and J is TRBJ2-7; maybe TRBD1 (5 bases). The V gene's germline CDR1 is SGHDT and CDR2 YYEEEE. V was cut by 1 base and J by 2 bases, with 13 bases left in between. The CDR3 contains 15 residues. The CDR3 DNA reads TGTGCCAGCAGCTTGTCACGACAGAACGCCTACGAGCAGTACTTC. It specifies CASSLSRQNAYEQYF.

This clonotype was counted between two and nine times. This rearrangement joins TRBV27 to TRBJ1-4; D may be TRBD1 (5 bases). CDR1 is MNHEY, CDR2 SMNVEV, per germline (reference sequence). The CDR3 has 14 amino acids. V shed 3 bases and J shed 3 bases, with 8 bases lying between them. The CDR3 protein is CASSFGASNEKLFF. In nucleotides, the CDR3 is TGTGCCAGCAGTTTCGGGGCCTCTAATGAAAAACTGTTTTTT.

This clonotype appeared once. The chain combines TRBV5-4 with TRBJ2-7; D possibly uses TRBD1 or TRBD2 (5 bases each). Looked up from germline, CDR1 is SGHNT and CDR2 is YYREEE (reference sequence). The V end was cut by 5 bases, the J end by 1 base, with 19 bases between. The CDR3 length is 16 residues. CDR3 DNA: TGTGCCAGCAGTGGGGGATGGTCAGGGCGTTCCTACGAGCAGTACTTC. As protein: CASSGGWSGRSYEQYF.

This clonotype has only a few counts. The V call is TRBV6-5, the J call TRBJ2-7; D remains unclear. The CDR3 loop spans 15 amino acids. Trimming left V 5 bases short and J 5 bases short, with 19 bases between. Germline-derived CDR1 and CDR2 are MNHEY and SVGAGI. In nucleotides, the CDR3 is TGTGCCAGCAGTACTCGCAACAGAGCAAGCGACGAGCAGTACTTC. Encoded protein: CASSTRNRASDEQYF.

The chain combines TRBV19 with TRBJ1-1; TRBD1 matches 10 bases. The CDR3 loop spans 18 amino acids. CDR1 and CDR2 from the germline V gene are LNHDA and SQIVND (reference sequence). Trimming took 5 bases from V and 0 from J; bases not matched to a gene: 12. In DNA, the CDR3 is TGTGCCAGTAGTGAATCCGGGACAGGGGCGACTTTGAACACTGAAGCTTTCTTT. This translates into CASSESGTGATLNTEAFF.

The chain joins TRBV12-3 or TRBV12-4 to TRBJ1-5, with D perhaps TRBD1 (6 bases). CDR3 size: 14 residues. Deletions cut 2 bases from V and 7 bases from J, with 12 bases between. The CDR3: CASSLYRDRQPQHF. Here the CDR3 DNA reads TGTGCCAGCAGTTTATACAGGGATCGACAGCCCCAGCATTTT.

Within the sample, this clonotype is medium-sized. The gene calls are TRBV27 and TRBJ1-1, with D perhaps matching TRBD1 (5 bases). Deletions cut 9 bases from V and 5 bases from J, with 16 bases between. The CDR3 has 13 amino acids. Germline CDR1 and CDR2: MNHEY and SMNVEV (reference sequence). The DNA for the CDR3 is TGTGCCAGTATGGGGGTTAGAGGGACTGAAGCTTTCTTT. This gives the protein CASMGVRGTEAFF.

The chain carries TRBV6-1 and TRBJ2-1, with TRBD2 identical over 8 bases. CDR1 is MNHNS and CDR2 is SASEGT in the germline V gene. V gave up 3 bases and J gave up 7 bases; unmatched junction bases: 5. The CDR3 covers 14 residues. The CDR3 coding sequence is TGTGCCAGCAGTGACAGCGGGGGTTGGAATGAGCAGTTCTTC. The encoded protein is CASSDSGGWNEQFF.

Written as DNA, the CDR3 is TGTGCCAGCAGTCGACAGGGAGCCGGGGAGCTGTTTTTT. This encodes CASSRQGAGELFF. V usage is TRBV27 and J usage is TRBJ2-2, with TRBD1 matching 7 bases. Unmatched junction bases numbered 3, after V lost 5 bases and J lost 6 bases. This CDR3 is 13 amino acids long. Germline V gene sequence: CDR1 MNHEY, CDR2 SMNVEV (reference sequence).

V gene TRBV6-5 combines with J gene TRBJ1-2; D remains ambiguous. Trimming removed 2 bases from V and 5 bases from J, with 18 bases in between. This CDR3 has 16 amino acids. Per the germline V gene, CDR1 is MNHEY and CDR2 is SVGAGI. The CDR3 sequence: CASSYKVLVGGYGYTF. CDR3 sequence (DNA): TGTGCCAGCAGTTACAAGGTTCTTGTTGGCGGGTATGGCTACACCTTC.

In this sample, this clonotype turned up a few times. The chain recombines TRBV6-6 with TRBJ1-2, with 7 bases matching TRBD1. The CDR3 is 15 amino acids. Germline V gene sequence: CDR1 MNHNY, CDR2 SVGAGI (reference sequence). With 4 bases clipped from V and 4 bases from J, the junction kept 9 bases outside the gene matches. As DNA, the CDR3 is TGTGCCAGCAGTTGGGAGGGGGCATCGGCCTATGGCTACACCTTC. Its protein is CASSWEGASAYGYTF.

The rearrangement uses TRBV27 and TRBJ2-7; D is unresolved. CDR1 MNHEY and CDR2 SMNVEV come from the germline V gene (reference sequence). This CDR3 has 13 residues. The V gene lost 2 bases and the J gene lost 0 bases, with 5 bases spanning the gap. The CDR3 DNA reads as TGTGCCAGCAGTTTACAGGTCTCCTACGAGCAGTACTTC. Its protein product is CASSLQVSYEQYF.

The rearrangement links TRBV5-4 to TRBJ2-2; possibly TRBD2 for D (5 bases). The germline V gene encodes CDR1 SGHNT and CDR2 YYREEE (reference sequence). Trimming stripped 0 bases from V and 4 bases from J, with 13 bases between. The CDR3 totals 16 residues. The CDR3 sequence is CASSLAGVSVTGELFF. In nucleotides, the CDR3 is TGTGCCAGCAGCTTGGCCGGGGTATCAGTCACCGGGGAGCTGTTTTTT.

With respect to this clonotype: Sequence at one end of the junction differs from germline and may be a read error. This sequence joins TRBV6-5 and TRBJ2-1; D ambiguous. The V gene's germline CDR1 is MNHEY and CDR2 SVGAGI. CDR3 length equals 15 residues. The CDR3 loop reads CATSDSLRGTDEQFF. In DNA, the CDR3 is TGTGCCACCAGTGATTCCCTCCGCGGAACCGATGAGCAGTTCTTC.

This sequence joins TRBV12-3 or TRBV12-4 and TRBJ1-5; 12 bases match TRBD1. The CDR3 contains 18 residues. After removal of 6 bases from V and 1 base from J, the junction contained 10 bases not matched to a gene. CDR3: CASRMGQGAPDSNQPQHF. The CDR3, as DNA: TGTGCCAGCAGGATGGGACAGGGGGCTCCCGACAGCAATCAGCCCCAGCATTTT.

This clonotype was seen more than once but under ten times. This chain joins TRBV12-3 or TRBV12-4 and TRBJ2-1, with a possible D match to TRBD1 (5 bases). CDR3 size: 14 residues. The ends were cut back, 3 bases at V and 4 bases at J, with 10 bases in the middle. The CDR3: CASSFDRIYNEQFF. CDR3 nucleotide sequence: TGTGCCAGCAGTTTTGACAGAATTTACAATGAGCAGTTCTTC.

This clonotype is labeled as medium-sized. The V and J genes are TRBV6-5 and TRBJ1-1; 8 bases are shared with TRBD1. CDR1 MNHEY and CDR2 SVGAGI come from the germline V gene. Germline trimming cut 4 bases from V and 5 bases from J; bases unmatched to any gene: 0. This CDR3 region has 12 residues. The chain's CDR3 is CASSWTGTEAFF. CDR3 coding DNA: TGTGCCAGCAGTTGGACAGGGACTGAAGCTTTCTTT.

Here the CDR3 DNA reads TGTGCCAGCAGTTTAACTCTAGGGGGTGAAGCTTTCTTT. Protein sequence: CASSLTLGGEAFF. This chain joins TRBV27 and TRBJ1-1, with D tentatively TRBD1 (6 bases). The germline V and J ends were trimmed by 2 bases and 7 bases, with 11 bases remaining between them. There are 13 residues in the CDR3. Germline-derived CDR1 and CDR2 are MNHEY and SMNVEV (reference sequence).

The V gene is TRBV18, the J gene TRBJ1-1; 12 bases are shared with TRBD1. The CDR3 runs 17 residues. Germline V gene lookup returns CDR1 KGHSH and CDR2 LQKENI. V dropped 6 bases and J dropped 4; count of bases not matched to a gene: 12. The DNA of the CDR3 is TGTGCCAGCTCGTCAACGGGACAGGGGGCAGCGAGCACTGAAGCTTTCTTT. It translates to CASSSTGQGAASTEAFF.

Notes on this clonotype: Being one base from a much bigger clone, this may be a read error. This rearrangement joins TRBV29-1 to TRBJ1-1; TRBD1 might be the D (5 bases). Trimming removed 4 bases from V and 2 bases from J, with 11 bases in between. The CDR3 covers 13 residues. Looked up from germline, CDR1 is SQVTM and CDR2 is ANQGSEA. The chain's CDR3 is CSVGQSRNTEAFF. CDR3 bases: TGCAGCGTTGGACAGTCCCGTAACACTGAAGCTTTCTTT.

By sample share, this clonotype is medium-sized. V and J are TRBV6-5 and TRBJ2-2; D unresolved. CDR3 length: 14 residues. CDR1 and CDR2 (germline): MNHEY, SVGAGI. Trimming pared 9 bases from V and 3 bases from J, leaving 14 bases between. CDR3 amino acids: CASRGESDTGELFF. In DNA, the CDR3 is TGTGCCAGTAGAGGCGAATCGGACACCGGGGAGCTGTTTTTT.

This clonotype was seen only a few times. This chain connects TRBV12-3 or TRBV12-4 to TRBJ1-3, with D unresolved. Trimming pared 1 base from V and 0 bases from J, leaving 10 bases between. CDR3 length: 16 amino acids. In nucleotides, the CDR3 is TGTGCCAGCAGTTTAGAGGGCGTCGGCTCTGGAAACACCATATATTTT. Translated: CASSLEGVGSGNTIYF.

In its sample, this clonotype was seen a few times. This sequence joins TRBV30 and TRBJ1-5; D is perhaps TRBD1 (5 bases). Germline CDR1 is GTSNPN and CDR2 is SVGIG (reference sequence). The CDR3 consists of 16 residues. The V gene lost 2 bases and the J gene lost 0 bases, with 14 bases spanning the gap. CDR3 loop: CAWSKTEFYSNQPQHF. Written as DNA, the CDR3 is TGTGCCTGGAGTAAGACAGAGTTCTATAGCAATCAGCCCCAGCATTTT.

This clonotype is labeled as medium-sized. This chain connects TRBV29-1 to TRBJ2-3; D not certain. The CDR3 has 15 residues. V dropped 1 base and J dropped 2 bases, with 13 bases sitting between them. Per germline, CDR1 SQVTM and CDR2 ANQGSEA. The DNA for the CDR3 is TGCAGCGTTGAAGCCGGGTCCGAATCCACAGATACGCAGTATTTT. Its protein product is CSVEAGSESTDTQYF.